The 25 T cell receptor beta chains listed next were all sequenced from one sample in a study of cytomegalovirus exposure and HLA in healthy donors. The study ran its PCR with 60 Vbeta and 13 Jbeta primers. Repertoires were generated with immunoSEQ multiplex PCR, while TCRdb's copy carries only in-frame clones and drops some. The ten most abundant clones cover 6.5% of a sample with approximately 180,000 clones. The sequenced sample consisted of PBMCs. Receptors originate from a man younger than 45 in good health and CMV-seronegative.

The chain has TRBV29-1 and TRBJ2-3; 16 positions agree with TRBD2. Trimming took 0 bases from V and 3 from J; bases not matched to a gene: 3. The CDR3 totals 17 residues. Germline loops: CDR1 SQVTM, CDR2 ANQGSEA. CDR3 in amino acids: CSVEEVGLAGGTDTQYF. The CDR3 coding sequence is TGCAGCGTTGAAGAAGTGGGACTAGCGGGAGGGACAGATACGCAGTATTTT.

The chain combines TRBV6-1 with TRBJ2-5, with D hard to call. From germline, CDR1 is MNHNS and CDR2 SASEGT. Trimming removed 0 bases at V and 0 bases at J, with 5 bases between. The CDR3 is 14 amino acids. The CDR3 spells CASSEAEYQETQYF. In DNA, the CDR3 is TGTGCCAGCAGTGAAGCGGAGTACCAAGAGACCCAGTACTTC.

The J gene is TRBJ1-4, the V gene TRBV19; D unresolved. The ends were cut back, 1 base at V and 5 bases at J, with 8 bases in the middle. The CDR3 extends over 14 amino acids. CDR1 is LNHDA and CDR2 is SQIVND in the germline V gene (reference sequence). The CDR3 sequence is CASSIGSGNEKLFF. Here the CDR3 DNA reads TGTGCCAGTAGTATAGGATCGGGGAATGAAAAACTGTTTTTT.

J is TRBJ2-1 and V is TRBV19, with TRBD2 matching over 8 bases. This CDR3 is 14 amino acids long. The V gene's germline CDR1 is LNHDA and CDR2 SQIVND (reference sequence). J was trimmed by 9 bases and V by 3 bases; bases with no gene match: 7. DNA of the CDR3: TGTGCCAGTAGTATGGGACTAGTTACTGGTGAGCAGTTCTTC. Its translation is CASSMGLVTGEQFF.

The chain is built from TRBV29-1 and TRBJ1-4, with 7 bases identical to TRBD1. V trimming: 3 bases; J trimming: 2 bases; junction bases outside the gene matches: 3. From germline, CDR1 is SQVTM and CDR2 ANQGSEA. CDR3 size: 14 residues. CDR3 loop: CSVDVTGTNEKLFF. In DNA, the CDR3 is TGCAGCGTTGATGTGACAGGGACTAATGAAAAACTGTTTTTT.

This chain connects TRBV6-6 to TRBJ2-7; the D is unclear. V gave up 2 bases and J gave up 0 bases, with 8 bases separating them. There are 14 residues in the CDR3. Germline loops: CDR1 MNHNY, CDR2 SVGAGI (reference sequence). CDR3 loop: CASSYPPGSYEQYF. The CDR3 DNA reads TGTGCCAGCAGTTACCCCCCGGGCTCCTACGAGCAGTACTTC.

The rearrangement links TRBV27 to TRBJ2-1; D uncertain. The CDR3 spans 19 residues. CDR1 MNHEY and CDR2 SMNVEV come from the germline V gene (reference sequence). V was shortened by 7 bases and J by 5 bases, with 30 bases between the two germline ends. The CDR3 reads CASTPSASRPALKNNEQFF. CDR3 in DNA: TGTGCCAGCACCCCCTCGGCGTCTAGACCGGCCTTAAAAAACAATGAGCAGTTCTTC.

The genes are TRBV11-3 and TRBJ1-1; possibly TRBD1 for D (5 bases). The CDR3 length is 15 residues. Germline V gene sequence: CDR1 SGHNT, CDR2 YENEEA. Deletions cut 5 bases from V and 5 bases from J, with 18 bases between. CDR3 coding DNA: TGTGCCAGCAGCCCCAATTGGGGGGTTGGTACTGAAGCTTTCTTT. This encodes CASSPNWGVGTEAFF. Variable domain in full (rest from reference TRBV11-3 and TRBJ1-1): EAGVVQSPRYKIIEKKQPVAFWCNPISGHNTLYWYLQNLGQGPELLIRYENEEAVDDSQLPKDRFSAERLKGVDSTLKIQPAELGDSAVYLCASSPNWGVGTEAFFGQGTRLTVV.

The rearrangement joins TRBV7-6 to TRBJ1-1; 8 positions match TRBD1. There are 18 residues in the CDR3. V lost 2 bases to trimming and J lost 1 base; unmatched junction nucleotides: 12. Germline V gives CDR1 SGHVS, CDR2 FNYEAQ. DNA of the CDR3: TGTGCCAGCAGCTTATTGGGGGCAGGGGGCGCGGGGAACACTGAAGCTTTCTTT. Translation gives CASSLLGAGGAGNTEAFF. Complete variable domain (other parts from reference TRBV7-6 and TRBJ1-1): GAGVSQSPRYKVTKRGQDVALRCDPISGHVSLYWYRQALGQGPEFLTYFNYEAQQDKSGLPNDRFSAERPEGSISTLTIQRTEQRDSAMYRCASSLLGAGGAGNTEAFFGQGTRLTVV.

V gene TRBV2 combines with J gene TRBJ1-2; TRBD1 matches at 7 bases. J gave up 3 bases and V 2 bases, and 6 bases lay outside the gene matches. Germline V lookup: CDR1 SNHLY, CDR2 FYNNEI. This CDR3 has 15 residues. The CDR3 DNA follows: TGTGCCAGCAGTGAACAGGGGGGATTTGACTATGGCTACACCTTC. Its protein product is CASSEQGGFDYGYTF.

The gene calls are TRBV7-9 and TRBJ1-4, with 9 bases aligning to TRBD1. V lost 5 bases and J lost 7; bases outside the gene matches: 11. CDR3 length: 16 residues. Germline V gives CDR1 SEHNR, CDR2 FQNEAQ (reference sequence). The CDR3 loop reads CASSDLNRGLGEKLFF. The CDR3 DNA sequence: TGTGCCAGCAGCGACCTCAACAGGGGGCTTGGTGAAAAACTGTTTTTT.

CDR3 in DNA: TGTGCCAGCAGTCCGGACAGGGGTCGGAATCAGCCCCAGCATTTT. Encoded protein: CASSPDRGRNQPQHF. The J gene is TRBJ1-5, the V gene TRBV28, with TRBD1 matching over 9 bases. Germline assignment: CDR1 MDHEN and CDR2 SYDVKM. The trim removed 5 bases at V and 4 bases at J, leaving 6 bases unmatched. CDR3 size: 15 residues. Variable domain in full (rest from reference TRBV28 and TRBJ1-5): DVKVTQSSRYLVKRTGEKVFLECVQDMDHENMFWYRQDPGLGLRLIYFSYDVKMKEKGDIPEGYSVSREKKERFSLILESASTNQTSMYLCASSPDRGRNQPQHFGDGTRLSIL.

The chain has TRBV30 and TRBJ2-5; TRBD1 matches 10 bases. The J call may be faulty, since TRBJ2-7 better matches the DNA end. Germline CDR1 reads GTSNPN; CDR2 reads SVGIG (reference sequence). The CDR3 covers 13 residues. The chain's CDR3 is CALRGTGAYEQYF. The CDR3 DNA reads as TGTGCCTTAAGGGGGACAGGGGCCTACGAGCAGTACTTC.

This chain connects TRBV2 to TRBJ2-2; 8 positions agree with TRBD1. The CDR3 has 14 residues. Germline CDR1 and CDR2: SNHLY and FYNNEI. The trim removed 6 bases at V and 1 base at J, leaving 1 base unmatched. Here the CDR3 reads CASRDRENTGELFF. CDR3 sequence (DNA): TGTGCCAGCAGGGACAGGGAGAACACCGGGGAGCTGTTTTTT.

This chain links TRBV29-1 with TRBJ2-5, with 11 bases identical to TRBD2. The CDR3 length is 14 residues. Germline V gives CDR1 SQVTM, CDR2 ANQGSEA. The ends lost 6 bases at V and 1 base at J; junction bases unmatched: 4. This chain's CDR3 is CSVSGTSGQETQYF. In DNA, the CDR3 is TGCAGCGTCTCGGGGACTAGCGGCCAAGAGACCCAGTACTTC.

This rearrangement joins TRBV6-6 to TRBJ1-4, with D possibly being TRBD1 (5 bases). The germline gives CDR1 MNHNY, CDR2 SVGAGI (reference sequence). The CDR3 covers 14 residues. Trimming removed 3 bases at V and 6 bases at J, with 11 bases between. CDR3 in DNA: TGTGCCAGCAGTTATACGGGGGGAGATGAAAAACTGTTTTTT. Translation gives CASSYTGGDEKLFF.

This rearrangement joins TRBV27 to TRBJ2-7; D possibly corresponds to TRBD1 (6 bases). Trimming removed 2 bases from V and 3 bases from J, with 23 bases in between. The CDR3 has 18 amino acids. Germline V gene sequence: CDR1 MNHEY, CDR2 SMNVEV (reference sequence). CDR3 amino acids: CASSLRPGLNRGNYEQYF. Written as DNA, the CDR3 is TGTGCCAGCAGTTTACGGCCGGGTCTCAATAGGGGGAACTACGAGCAGTACTTC.

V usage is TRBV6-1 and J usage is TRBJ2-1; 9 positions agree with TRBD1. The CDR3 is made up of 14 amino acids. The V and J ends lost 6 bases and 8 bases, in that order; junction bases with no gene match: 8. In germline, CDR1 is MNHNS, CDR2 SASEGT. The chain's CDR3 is CASSRDRAIDEQFF. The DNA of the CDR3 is TGTGCCAGCAGCCGGGACAGGGCGATCGATGAGCAGTTCTTC.

The CDR3 loop is CASSLLPWTGGSSSYNSPLHF. The CDR3 DNA reads TGTGCCAGCTCACTTCTGCCGTGGACAGGGGGTTCAAGCTCCTATAATTCACCCCTCCACTTT. The V call is TRBV18, the J call TRBJ1-6, with 10 bases identical to TRBD1. J lost 0 bases, V lost 4 bases, and 15 bases had no gene match. This CDR3 has 21 amino acids. Germline values: CDR1 KGHSH, CDR2 LQKENI.

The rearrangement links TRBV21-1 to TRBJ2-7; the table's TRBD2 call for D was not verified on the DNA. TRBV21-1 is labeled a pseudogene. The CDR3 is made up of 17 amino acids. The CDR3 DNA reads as TGTGCCAGCAGCAAGGGACTAGCGGGGGATAGCTCCTACGAGCAGTACTTC. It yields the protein CASSKGLAGDSSYEQYF.

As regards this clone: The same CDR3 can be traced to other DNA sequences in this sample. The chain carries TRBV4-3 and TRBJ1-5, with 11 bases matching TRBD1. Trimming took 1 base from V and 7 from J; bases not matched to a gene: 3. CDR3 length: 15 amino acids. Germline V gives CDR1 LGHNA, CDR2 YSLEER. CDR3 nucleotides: TGCGCCAGCAGCCAAGGGACAGGGGGCGGGCAGCCCCAGCATTTT. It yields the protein CASSQGTGGGQPQHF.

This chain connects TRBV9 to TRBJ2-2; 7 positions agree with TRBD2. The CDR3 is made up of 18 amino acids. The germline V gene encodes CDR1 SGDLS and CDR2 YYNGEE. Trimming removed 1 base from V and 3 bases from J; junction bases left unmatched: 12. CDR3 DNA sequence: TGTGCCAGCAGCGTATTGCCTAGCGGCCATGATTACACCGGGGAGCTGTTTTTT. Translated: CASSVLPSGHDYTGELFF.

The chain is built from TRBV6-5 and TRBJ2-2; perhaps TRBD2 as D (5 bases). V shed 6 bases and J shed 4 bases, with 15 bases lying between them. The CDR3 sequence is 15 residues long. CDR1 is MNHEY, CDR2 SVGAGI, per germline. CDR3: CASRSAVGFTGELFF. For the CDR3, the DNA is TGTGCCAGCAGATCAGCGGTAGGCTTCACCGGGGAGCTGTTTTTT.

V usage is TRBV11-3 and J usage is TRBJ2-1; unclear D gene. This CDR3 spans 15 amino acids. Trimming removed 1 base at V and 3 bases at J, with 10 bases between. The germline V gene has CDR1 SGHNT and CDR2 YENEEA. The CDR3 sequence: CASSLGNYYYNEQFF. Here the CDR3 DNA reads TGTGCCAGCAGCTTAGGGAACTACTACTACAATGAGCAGTTCTTC.

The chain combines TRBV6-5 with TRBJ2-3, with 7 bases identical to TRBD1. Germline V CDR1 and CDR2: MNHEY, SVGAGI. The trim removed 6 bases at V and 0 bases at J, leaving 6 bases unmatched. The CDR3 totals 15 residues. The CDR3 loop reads CASRVGQESTDTQYF. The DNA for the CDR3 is TGTGCCAGCAGGGTAGGACAGGAGAGCACAGATACGCAGTATTTT.